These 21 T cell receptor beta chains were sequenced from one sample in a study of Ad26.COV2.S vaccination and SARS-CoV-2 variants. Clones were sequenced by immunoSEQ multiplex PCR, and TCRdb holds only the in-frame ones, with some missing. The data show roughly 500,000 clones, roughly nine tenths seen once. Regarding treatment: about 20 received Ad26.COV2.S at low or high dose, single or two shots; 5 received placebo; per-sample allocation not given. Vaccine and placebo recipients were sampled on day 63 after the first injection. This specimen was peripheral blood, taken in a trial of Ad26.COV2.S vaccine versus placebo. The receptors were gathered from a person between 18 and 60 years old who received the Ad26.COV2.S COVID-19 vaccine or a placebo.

CDR3 loop: CASMTGGLAGNTIYF. The CDR3 nucleotides read TGTGCCAGCATGACAGGGGGATTAGCTGGAAACACCATATATTTT. The chain employs TRBV7-2 and TRBJ1-3, with 9 nucleotides matching TRBD1. Germline CDR1 is SGHTA and CDR2 is FQGNSA. V was clipped by 7 bases and J by 2 bases; unmatched bases: 6. This CDR3 comprises 15 residues.

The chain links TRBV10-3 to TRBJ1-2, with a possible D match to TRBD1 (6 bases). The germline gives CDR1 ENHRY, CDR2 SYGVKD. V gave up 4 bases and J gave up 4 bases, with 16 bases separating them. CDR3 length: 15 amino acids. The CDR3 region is CAISAWGGASYGYTF. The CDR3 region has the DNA TGTGCCATCAGTGCTTGGGGGGGCGCATCCTATGGCTACACCTTC.

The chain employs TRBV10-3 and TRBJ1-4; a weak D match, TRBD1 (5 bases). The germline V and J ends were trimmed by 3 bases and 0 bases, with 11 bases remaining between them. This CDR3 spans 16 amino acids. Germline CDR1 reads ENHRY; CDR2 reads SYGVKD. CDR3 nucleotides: TGTGCCATCAGTGATCCGGGACCCGCAACTAATGAAAAACTGTTTTTT. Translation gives CAISDPGPATNEKLFF.

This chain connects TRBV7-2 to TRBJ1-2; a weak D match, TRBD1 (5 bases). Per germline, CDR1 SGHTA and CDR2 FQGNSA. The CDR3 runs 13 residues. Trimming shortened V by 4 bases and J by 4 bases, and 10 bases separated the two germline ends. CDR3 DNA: TGTGCCAGCAGCTCCCGTGGGGGCTATGGCTACACCTTC. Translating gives CASSSRGGYGYTF. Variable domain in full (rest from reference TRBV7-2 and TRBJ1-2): GAGVSQSPSNKVTEKGKDVELRCDPISGHTALYWYRQSLGQGLEFLIYFQGNSAPDKSGLPSDRFSAERTGGSVSTLTIQRTQQEDSAVYLCASSSRGGYGYTFGSGTRLTVV.

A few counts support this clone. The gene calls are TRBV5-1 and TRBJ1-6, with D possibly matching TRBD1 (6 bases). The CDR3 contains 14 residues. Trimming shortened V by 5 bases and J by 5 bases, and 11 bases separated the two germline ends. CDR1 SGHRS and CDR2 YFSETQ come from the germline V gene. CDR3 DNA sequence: TGCGCCAGCAGATTCACAGGGAATAATTCACCCCTCCACTTT. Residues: CASRFTGNNSPLHF.

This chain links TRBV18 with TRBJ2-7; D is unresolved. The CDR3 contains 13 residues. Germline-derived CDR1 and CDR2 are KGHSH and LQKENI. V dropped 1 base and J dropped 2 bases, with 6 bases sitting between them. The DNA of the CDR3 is TGTGCCAGCTCACCACAGGCCCCCTACGAGCAGTACGTC. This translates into CASSPQAPYEQYV.

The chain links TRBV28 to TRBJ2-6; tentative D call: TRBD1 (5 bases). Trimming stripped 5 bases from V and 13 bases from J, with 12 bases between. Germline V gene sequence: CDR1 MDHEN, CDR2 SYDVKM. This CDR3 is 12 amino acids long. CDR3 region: CASSRAGQVLTF. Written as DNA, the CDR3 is TGTGCCAGCAGTCGGGCAGGGCAGGTCCTGACTTTC.

CDR3 amino acids: CASSVYPGGEQFF. For the CDR3, the DNA is TGTGCCAGCAGCGTATATCCCGGAGGTGAGCAGTTCTTC. The rearrangement joins TRBV9 to TRBJ2-1; perhaps TRBD2 as D (5 bases). Deletions cut 1 base from V and 9 bases from J, with 11 bases between. Germline CDR1 reads SGDLS; CDR2 reads YYNGEE. The CDR3 length is 13 residues.

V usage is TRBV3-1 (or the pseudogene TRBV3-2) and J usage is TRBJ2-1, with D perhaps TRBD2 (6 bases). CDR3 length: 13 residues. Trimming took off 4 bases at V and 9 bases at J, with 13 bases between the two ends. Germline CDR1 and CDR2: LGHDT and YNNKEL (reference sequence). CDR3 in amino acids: CASSLPRAGEQFF. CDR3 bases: TGTGCCAGCAGCCTCCCCCGAGCGGGTGAGCAGTTCTTC.

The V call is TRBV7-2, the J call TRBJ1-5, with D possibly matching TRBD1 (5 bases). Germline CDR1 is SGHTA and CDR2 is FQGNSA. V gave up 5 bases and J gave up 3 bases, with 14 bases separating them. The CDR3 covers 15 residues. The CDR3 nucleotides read TGTGCCAGCAGCCGGGGGAACCGATACAATCAGCCCCAGCATTTT. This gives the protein CASSRGNRYNQPQHF.

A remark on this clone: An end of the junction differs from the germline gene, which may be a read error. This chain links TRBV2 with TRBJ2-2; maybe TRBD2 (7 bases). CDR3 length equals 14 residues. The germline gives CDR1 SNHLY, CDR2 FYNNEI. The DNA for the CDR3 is TGTGCCCGCAGAGGGGGGGTACCCACCGGGGAGCTGTTTTTT. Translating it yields CARRGGVPTGELFF.

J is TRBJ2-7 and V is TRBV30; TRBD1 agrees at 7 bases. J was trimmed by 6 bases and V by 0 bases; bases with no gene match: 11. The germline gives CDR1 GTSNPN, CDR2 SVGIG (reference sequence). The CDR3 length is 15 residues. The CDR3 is CAWSVPPGQRLEQYF. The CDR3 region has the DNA TGTGCCTGGAGTGTACCCCCGGGACAGCGGCTCGAGCAGTACTTC.

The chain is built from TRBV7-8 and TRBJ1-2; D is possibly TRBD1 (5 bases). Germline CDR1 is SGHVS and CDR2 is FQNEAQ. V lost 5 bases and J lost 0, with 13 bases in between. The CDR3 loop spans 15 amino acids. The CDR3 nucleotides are TGTGCCAGCAGCCTCAGGGCTTTAGCTAACTATGGCTACACCTTC. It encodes CASSLRALANYGYTF.

The CDR3 loop reads CASSPAGAGGGNQPQHF. In nucleotides, the CDR3 is TGTGCCAGCAGTCCAGCGGGGGCGGGGGGAGGCAATCAGCCCCAGCATTTT. The chain employs TRBV6-6 and TRBJ1-5, with D possibly matching TRBD1 (6 bases). Between the trimmed V and J ends, which lost 5 bases and 2 bases, there was a span of 19 bases. The V gene's germline CDR1 is MNHNY and CDR2 SVGAGI (reference sequence). The CDR3 length is 17 residues.

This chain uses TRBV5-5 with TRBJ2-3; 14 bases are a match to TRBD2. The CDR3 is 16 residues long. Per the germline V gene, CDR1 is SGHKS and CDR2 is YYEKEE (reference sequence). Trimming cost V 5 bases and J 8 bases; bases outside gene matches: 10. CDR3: CASRLRLAGGPGTQYF. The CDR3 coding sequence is TGTGCCAGCAGATTGCGACTAGCGGGGGGGCCGGGTACGCAGTATTTT. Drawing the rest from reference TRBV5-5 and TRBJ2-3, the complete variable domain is DAGVTQSPTHLIKTRGQQVTLRCSPISGHKSVSWYQQVLGQGPQFIFQYYEKEERGRGNFPDRFSARQFPNYSSELNVNALLLGDSALYLCASRLRLAGGPGTQYFGPGTRLTVL.

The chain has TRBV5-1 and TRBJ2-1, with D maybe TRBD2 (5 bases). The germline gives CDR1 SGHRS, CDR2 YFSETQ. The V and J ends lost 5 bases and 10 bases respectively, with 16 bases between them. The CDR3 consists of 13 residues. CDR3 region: CASREDGRWEQFF. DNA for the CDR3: TGCGCCAGCAGGGAGGACGGCCGATGGGAGCAGTTCTTC.

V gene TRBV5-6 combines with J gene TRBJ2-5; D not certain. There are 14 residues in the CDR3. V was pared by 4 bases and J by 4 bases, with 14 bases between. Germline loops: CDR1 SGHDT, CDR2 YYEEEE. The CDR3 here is CASSPTLVGETQYF. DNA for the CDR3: TGTGCCAGCAGCCCGACTTTGGTAGGAGAGACCCAGTACTTC.

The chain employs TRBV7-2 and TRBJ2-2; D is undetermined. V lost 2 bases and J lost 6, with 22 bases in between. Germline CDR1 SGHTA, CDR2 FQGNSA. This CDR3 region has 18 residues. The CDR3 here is CASSLRLRLLSGAGELFF. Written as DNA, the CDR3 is TGTGCCAGCAGCTTAAGGCTCCGGTTGTTGTCGGGTGCCGGGGAGCTGTTTTTT.

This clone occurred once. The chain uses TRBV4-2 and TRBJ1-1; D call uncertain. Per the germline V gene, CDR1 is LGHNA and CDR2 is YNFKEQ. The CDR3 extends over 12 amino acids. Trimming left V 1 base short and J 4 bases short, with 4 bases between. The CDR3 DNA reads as TGTGCCAGCAGCCAAGTCCGCACTGAAGCTTTCTTT. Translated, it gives CASSQVRTEAFF.

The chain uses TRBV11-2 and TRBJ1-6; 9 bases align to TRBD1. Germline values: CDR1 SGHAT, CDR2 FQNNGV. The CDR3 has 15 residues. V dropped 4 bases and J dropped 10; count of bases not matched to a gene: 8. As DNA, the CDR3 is TGTGCCAGCAGCTCCCAGACAGGGGGGAACTCACCCCTCCACTTT. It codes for CASSSQTGGNSPLHF.

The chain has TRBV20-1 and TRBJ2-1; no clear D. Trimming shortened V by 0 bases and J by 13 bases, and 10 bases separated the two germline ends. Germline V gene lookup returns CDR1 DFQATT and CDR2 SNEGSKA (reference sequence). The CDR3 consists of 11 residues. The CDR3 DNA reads TGCAGTGCTAGAGATTCAAGGGAACAGTTCTTC. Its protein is CSARDSREQFF.